These 14 T cell receptor beta chains originate from one sample sequenced in a study of blood T cell repertoires in COVID-19. TCRdb keeps only in-frame clones here, not all; method: immunoSEQ multiplex PCR. There are some 300,000 clones in the sample; 75% to 90% occur only once, and 9.5% lies in the top ten. The sequenced material came from PBMCs or T cells enriched from blood (not recorded which). The receptor set was obtained from a woman aged 40 to 55 who had recovered from COVID-19.

The chain uses TRBV7-3 and TRBJ2-1, with 8 bases that match TRBD2. V was clipped by 7 bases and J by 5 bases; unmatched bases: 7. This CDR3 has 14 amino acids. Per the germline V gene, CDR1 is SGHTA and CDR2 is FQGTGA. CDR3: CASTLSGKDNEQFF. The CDR3 DNA reads as TGTGCCAGCACCCTTAGCGGGAAGGACAATGAGCAGTTCTTC.

The chain is built from TRBV11-3 and TRBJ1-2; TRBD1 is a possible D gene (5 bases). Germline V gene sequence: CDR1 SGHNT, CDR2 YENEEA. CDR3 length: 15 amino acids. Trimming pared 1 base from V and 8 bases from J, leaving 17 bases between. The CDR3 protein is CASSLGDLREGGYTF. The CDR3 DNA reads TGTGCCAGCAGCTTAGGGGACTTGAGGGAAGGCGGCTACACCTTC.

The chain employs TRBV27 and TRBJ2-7, with 14 bases aligning to TRBD2. The germline CDR1 and CDR2 sequences are MNHEY and SMNVEV (reference sequence). Trimming at V came to 3 bases and at J to 3 bases, leaving 7 bases not matched to a gene. CDR3 length: 17 amino acids. The CDR3 DNA follows: TGTGCCAGCAGTTTTCCGGGACTAGCGGGAGCTGGCTACGAGCAGTACTTC. As protein: CASSFPGLAGAGYEQYF.

This CDR3 is CASTRTGLNTGELFF. Written as DNA, the CDR3 is TGTGCCAGTACCCGGACAGGGCTCAACACCGGGGAGCTGTTTTTT. The chain uses TRBV19 and TRBJ2-2, with TRBD1 identical over 8 bases. CDR1 LNHDA and CDR2 SQIVND come from the germline V gene (reference sequence). Trimming removed 7 bases from V and 2 bases from J; junction bases left unmatched: 6. The CDR3 runs to 15 residues.

The chain links TRBV7-9 to TRBJ2-1; the match to TRBD2 covers 13 bases. Trimming at V came to 5 bases and at J to 10 bases, leaving 11 bases not matched to a gene. Germline CDR1 is SEHNR and CDR2 is FQNEAQ (reference sequence). The CDR3 covers 16 residues. The CDR3 spells CASSPRLPGLAGEQFF. The DNA of the CDR3 is TGTGCCAGCAGCCCCCGCTTACCGGGACTAGCGGGGGAGCAGTTCTTC.

The chain combines TRBV5-4 with TRBJ1-2, with 10 bases fitting TRBD1. Trimming at V came to 1 base and at J to 4 bases, leaving 16 bases not matched to a gene. This CDR3 comprises 19 residues. CDR1 and CDR2 (germline): SGHNT, YYREEE (reference sequence). DNA of the CDR3: TGTGCCAGCAGCTTGATGACCGGGACAGGGGACCGACGAAGCTATGGCTACACCTTC. It codes for CASSLMTGTGDRRSYGYTF.

The CDR3 reads CASRGSGPYNEQFF. Written as DNA, the CDR3 is TGTGCCAGCAGAGGTAGCGGGCCTTACAATGAGCAGTTCTTC. The chain employs TRBV27 and TRBJ2-1, with TRBD2 matching 7 bases. CDR3 length: 14 residues. Germline V gives CDR1 MNHEY, CDR2 SMNVEV (reference sequence). The J segment lost 4 bases and the V segment lost 6 bases, leaving 6 bases of the junction unmatched.

CDR3 nucleotides: TGTGCCATCAGTGATGGCAGGGTACACACTTCCCCGACCCAGTACTTC. Residues: CAISDGRVHTSPTQYF. The V gene is TRBV10-3, the J gene TRBJ2-5; perhaps TRBD1 as D (5 bases). V was clipped by 3 bases and J by 7 bases, with 21 bases between them. This CDR3 spans 16 amino acids. Germline CDR1 is ENHRY and CDR2 is SYGVKD.

V usage is TRBV7-3 and J usage is TRBJ2-1; 7 bases are shared with TRBD1. The J segment lost 9 bases and the V segment lost 4 bases, leaving 6 bases of the junction unmatched. The CDR3 has 13 amino acids. The germline V gene encodes CDR1 SGHTA and CDR2 FQGTGA. CDR3 in amino acids: CASSYYRGGEQFF. CDR3 nucleotides: TGTGCCAGCAGCTATTACAGGGGTGGTGAGCAGTTCTTC.

This chain joins TRBV2 and TRBJ2-7; 10 bases are shared with TRBD2. The CDR3 is made up of 14 amino acids. Germline V CDR1 and CDR2: SNHLY, FYNNEI. J lost 4 bases, V lost 6 bases, and 6 bases had no gene match. The CDR3 loop reads CASRPLAGTYEQYF. The DNA for the CDR3 is TGTGCCAGCAGACCACTAGCGGGGACTTACGAGCAGTACTTC. The full variable domain, rest sourced from reference TRBV2 and TRBJ2-7, is EPEVTQTPSHQVTQMGQEVILRCVPISNHLYFYWYRQILGQKVEFLVSFYNNEISEKSEIFDDQFSVERPDGSNFTLKIRSTKLEDSAMYFCASRPLAGTYEQYFGPGTRLTVT.

V usage is TRBV21-1 and J usage is TRBJ2-5; the DNA was not used to check the table's D call, TRBD2. TRBV21-1 counts as a pseudogene. This CDR3 region has 16 residues. The CDR3 loop reads CASSKAREGWGETQYF. CDR3 in DNA: TGTGCCAGCAGCAAAGCCCGGGAGGGCTGGGGAGAGACCCAGTACTTC.

The J gene is TRBJ1-1, the V gene TRBV11-2; D is possibly TRBD1 (5 bases). Germline CDR1 reads SGHAT; CDR2 reads FQNNGV. This CDR3 region has 16 residues. The ends were cut back, 0 bases at V and 1 base at J, with 12 bases in the middle. This CDR3 is CASSLELSQGNTEAFF. CDR3 DNA sequence: TGTGCCAGCAGCTTAGAGTTATCGCAGGGGAACACTGAAGCTTTCTTT.

As DNA, the CDR3 is TGTGCCTGGAAACGACAGGGTGGGAGTCCTGGCTACACCTTC. It encodes CAWKRQGGSPGYTF. V is TRBV30 and J is TRBJ1-2; 7 bases are shared with TRBD1. The germline gives CDR1 GTSNPN, CDR2 SVGIG (reference sequence). J lost 7 bases, V lost 4 bases, and 12 bases had no gene match. The CDR3 has 14 residues. Variable domain in full (rest from reference TRBV30 and TRBJ1-2): SQTIHQWPATLVQPVGSPLSLECTVEGTSNPNLYWYRQAAGRGLQLLFYSVGIGQISSEVPQNLSASRPQDRQFILSSKKLLLSDSGFYLCAWKRQGGSPGYTFGSGTRLTVV.

The chain uses TRBV28 and TRBJ1-1, with D possibly TRBD1 on 6 matching bases. Germline values: CDR1 MDHEN, CDR2 SYDVKM. The CDR3 sequence is 12 residues long. Deletions cut 9 bases from V and 2 bases from J, with 10 bases between. The CDR3 protein is CASGGLNTEAFF. CDR3 bases: TGTGCCAGTGGGGGCCTTAACACTGAAGCTTTCTTT.